Presented here are 29 T cell receptor beta chains from one specimen sequenced in a study of blood T cell repertoires in COVID-19. Repertoires were generated with immunoSEQ multiplex PCR, while TCRdb's copy carries only in-frame clones and drops some. The sample holds around 340,000 clones, roughly 89% seen once. What was sequenced was peripheral blood. The receptors were sampled from an older woman with COVID-19, enrolled during active disease.

This chain uses TRBV11-3 with TRBJ2-2, with 7 bases aligning to TRBD2. Germline V gives CDR1 SGHNT, CDR2 YENEEA. V lost 3 bases, J lost 8 bases, and 15 bases stayed unmatched. The CDR3 covers 17 residues. This chain's CDR3 is CASSFKPGTIRSGELFF. In DNA form, the CDR3 reads TGTGCCAGCAGCTTTAAGCCCGGGACTATAAGATCGGGGGAGCTGTTTTTT.

V gene TRBV7-9 combines with J gene TRBJ1-2; tentatively, D is TRBD1 (5 bases). The CDR3 extends over 14 amino acids. V was shortened by 4 bases and J by 7 bases, with 16 bases between the two germline ends. Germline V gene lookup returns CDR1 SEHNR and CDR2 FQNEAQ (reference sequence). In nucleotides, the CDR3 is TGTGCCAGCAGCTCCCAGGGTGTGATGGGTGGCTACACCTTC. This gives the protein CASSSQGVMGGYTF.

The chain has TRBV27 and TRBJ1-2, with D maybe TRBD1 (5 bases). V shed 6 bases and J shed 8 bases, with 19 bases lying between them. CDR3 length: 14 amino acids. CDR1 is MNHEY and CDR2 is SMNVEV in the germline V gene (reference sequence). CDR3 amino acids: CASRPPGLIYGYTF. For the CDR3, the DNA is TGTGCCAGCAGACCACCGGGACTTATCTACGGCTACACCTTC.

The chain has TRBV3-1 (or the pseudogene TRBV3-2) and TRBJ1-4; no reliable D call. Trimming took off 4 bases at V and 7 bases at J, with 19 bases between the two ends. The CDR3 length is 16 residues. Germline V CDR1 and CDR2: LGHDT, YNNKEL (reference sequence). CDR3 sequence reads: CASSPYNGDTGEKLFF. DNA for the CDR3: TGTGCCAGCAGCCCATATAACGGCGATACGGGTGAAAAACTGTTTTTT.

V usage is TRBV6-5 and J usage is TRBJ1-1, with 9 bases aligning to TRBD1. The V gene's germline CDR1 is MNHEY and CDR2 SVGAGI. With V trimmed by 10 bases and J by 4 bases, 4 bases remained unmatched. There are 12 residues in the CDR3. The CDR3 DNA reads TGTGCCAACAGGGGGCCGGCCACTGAAGCTTTCTTT. This translates into CANRGPATEAFF.

The chain links TRBV6-4 to TRBJ1-2, with a weak D call TRBD1 (6 bases). CDR3 length equals 15 residues. Germline V CDR1 and CDR2: MRHNA, SNTAGT. V dropped 4 bases and J dropped 4 bases, with 16 bases sitting between them. CDR3 loop: CASSASGTLTYGYTF. The DNA of the CDR3 is TGTGCCAGCAGTGCTTCCGGGACACTTACCTATGGCTACACCTTC.

The V call is TRBV27, the J call TRBJ1-1, with D uncertain. This CDR3 is built from 14 residues. The germline V gene encodes CDR1 MNHEY and CDR2 SMNVEV (reference sequence). The germline V and J ends were trimmed by 3 bases and 0 bases, with 8 bases remaining between them. The CDR3 sequence is CASSFGAVNTEAFF. CDR3 coding DNA: TGTGCCAGCAGTTTTGGAGCGGTGAACACTGAAGCTTTCTTT.

The V and J genes are TRBV12-5 and TRBJ2-4; 7 bases line up with TRBD1. The ends lost 5 bases at V and 8 bases at J; junction bases unmatched: 9. Germline V gene data show CDR1 as LGHNT and CDR2 as FRNRAP. The CDR3 has 14 amino acids. CDR3 protein: CASGPSTGTHIQYF. CDR3 DNA sequence: TGTGCTAGTGGTCCGTCGACAGGGACCCACATTCAGTACTTC. Full variable domain (rest looked up from reference TRBV12-5 and TRBJ2-4): DARVTQTPRHKVTEMGQEVTMRCQPILGHNTVFWYRQTMMQGLELLAYFRNRAPLDDSGMPKDRFSAEMPDATLATLKIQPSEPRDSAVYFCASGPSTGTHIQYFGAGTRLSVL.

Only a few counts were recorded for this clone. CDR3 nucleotides: TGTGCCGTCAAACCAGGGCAGGGTCTCGGGCAGAACACTGAAGCTTTCTTT. It codes for CAVKPGQGLGQNTEAFF. This chain joins TRBV27 and TRBJ1-1, with D possibly matching TRBD1 (5 bases). The CDR3 is 17 amino acids. The germline gives CDR1 MNHEY, CDR2 SMNVEV (reference sequence). The germline V and J ends were trimmed by 11 bases and 1 base, with 26 bases remaining between them.

The genes are TRBV15 and TRBJ1-5, with TRBD1 matching 9 bases. This CDR3 region has 15 residues. Germline values: CDR1 LNHNV, CDR2 YYDKDF (reference sequence). Trimming took 6 bases from V and 7 from J; bases not matched to a gene: 10. CDR3 residues: CATSTGTGIWQPQHF. CDR3 sequence (DNA): TGTGCCACCAGTACCGGGACAGGGATATGGCAGCCCCAGCATTTT. Based on the CDR3 plus reference TRBV15 and TRBJ1-5, the full variable domain is DAMVIQNPRYQVTQFGKPVTLSCSQTLNHNVMYWYQQKSSQAPKLLFHYYDKDFNNEADTPDNFQSRRPNTSFCFLDIRSPGLGDTAMYLCATSTGTGIWQPQHFGDGTRLSIL.

The rearrangement uses TRBV10-2 and TRBJ2-1; a weak D match, TRBD2 (6 bases). Germline V lookup: CDR1 WSHSY, CDR2 SAAADI. The CDR3 loop spans 16 amino acids. V dropped 6 bases and J dropped 0 bases, with 15 bases sitting between them. CDR3 in DNA: TGCGCCAGCAGAGCATCCGGTAGCGGCTCCTACAATGAGCAGTTCTTC. It specifies CASRASGSGSYNEQFF.

This chain links TRBV3-1 (or the pseudogene TRBV3-2) with TRBJ2-1; 8 bases match TRBD2. CDR3 length: 15 amino acids. The V and J ends lost 4 bases and 6 bases, in that order; junction bases with no gene match: 8. CDR1 and CDR2 from the germline V gene are LGHDT and YNNKEL (reference sequence). CDR3 residues: CASSLKRGWLNEQFF. The CDR3 nucleotides are TGTGCCAGCAGCCTTAAGCGGGGGTGGCTCAATGAGCAGTTCTTC.

This chain joins TRBV4-1 and TRBJ2-2, with 8 bases that match TRBD2. V shed 1 base and J 6 bases; nucleotides not matched to a gene: 1. From germline, CDR1 is MGHRA and CDR2 YSYEKL. The CDR3 runs 14 residues. CDR3 sequence reads: CASSQAGLAGELFF. CDR3 bases: TGCGCCAGCAGCCAAGCGGGACTAGCCGGGGAGCTGTTTTTT.

The genes are TRBV3-1 (or the pseudogene TRBV3-2) and TRBJ1-2, with D perhaps matching TRBD1 (6 bases). Between the trimmed V and J ends, which lost 1 base and 8 bases, there was a span of 14 bases. The CDR3 loop spans 14 amino acids. Germline V gene data show CDR1 as LGHDT and CDR2 as YNNKEL (reference sequence). CDR3 sequence (DNA): TGTGCCAGCAGCCAAGGTGTGGGGGCGAGAGGCTACACCTTC. Translating gives CASSQGVGARGYTF.

The rearrangement uses TRBV6-5 and TRBJ1-1; TRBD1 is a possible D gene (5 bases). Germline V gives CDR1 MNHEY, CDR2 SVGAGI. The V and J ends lost 5 bases and 10 bases respectively, with 20 bases between them. This CDR3 has 14 residues. The CDR3 bases are TGTGCCAGCAGTCCCGGGGGTCCCCCCTTGTTAGCTTTCTTT. Its protein is CASSPGGPPLLAFF.

This clone was detected once. This rearrangement joins TRBV11-1 to TRBJ2-2; the D gene is possibly TRBD2 (6 bases). The CDR3 runs 14 residues. In germline, CDR1 is SGHAT, CDR2 FQDESV (reference sequence). V was shortened by 11 bases and J by 1 base, with 14 bases between the two germline ends. The CDR3 loop reads CAATSTRNTGELFF. The CDR3 DNA reads as TGTGCCGCTACCTCGACTAGGAACACCGGGGAGCTGTTTTTT.

The CDR3 sequence: CASSSGGRNTEAFF. The CDR3 region has the DNA TGTGCCAGCAGTTCAGGGGGGAGGAACACTGAAGCTTTCTTT. The rearrangement links TRBV6-5 to TRBJ1-1; TRBD1 matches at 7 bases. The V and J ends lost 4 bases and 1 base, in that order; junction bases with no gene match: 3. The CDR3 contains 14 residues. From germline, CDR1 is MNHEY and CDR2 SVGAGI.

The chain recombines TRBV30 with TRBJ1-2, with 8 bases matching TRBD1. V lost 3 bases and J lost 1; bases outside the gene matches: 4. Germline V lookup: CDR1 GTSNPN, CDR2 SVGIG (reference sequence). The length of the CDR3 is 14 residues. The CDR3 DNA reads as TGTGCCTGGAGGAAAACAGGGGGTAACTATGGCTACACCTTC. Translating it yields CAWRKTGGNYGYTF.

The chain employs TRBV5-4 and TRBJ2-3, with 9 bases matching TRBD2. CDR3 size: 16 residues. The V gene's germline CDR1 is SGHNT and CDR2 YYREEE (reference sequence). The trim removed 4 bases at V and 4 bases at J, leaving 10 bases unmatched. CDR3 bases: TGTGCCAGCAGCGTGTCAAGCGGGGGGCGGGCAGATACGCAGTATTTT. It encodes CASSVSSGGRADTQYF.

This clone occurred once. The sample holds other DNA sequences that translate to the same CDR3. The chain employs TRBV19 and TRBJ2-6; 12 bases map to TRBD1. Losses at the gene ends were 4 bases for V and 3 bases for J; bases not matched to a gene: 4. The CDR3 covers 17 residues. Germline lookup yields CDR1 LNHDA and CDR2 SQIVND (reference sequence). CDR3 bases: TGTGCCAGTAGTAGGGGACAGGGGGCCCTTGGGGCCAACGTCCTGACTTTC. Translation: CASSRGQGALGANVLTF.

The V and J genes are TRBV11-2 and TRBJ1-1, with 11 bases lining up with TRBD1. Germline lookup yields CDR1 SGHAT and CDR2 FQNNGV. This CDR3 contains 15 residues. Unmatched junction bases numbered 6, after V lost 5 bases and J lost 4 bases. In DNA, the CDR3 is TGTGCCAGCAGCGGGGACAGGGGGTGGGTCACTGAAGCTTTCTTT. Its protein is CASSGDRGWVTEAFF.

The V gene is TRBV28, the J gene TRBJ1-2; 9 bases line up with TRBD1. In germline, CDR1 is MDHEN, CDR2 SYDVKM. With 6 bases clipped from V and 7 bases from J, the junction kept 12 bases outside the gene matches. This CDR3 region has 15 residues. CDR3 sequence reads: CASRTRDRDVGGYTF. For the CDR3, the DNA is TGTGCCAGCAGAACCCGGGACAGGGACGTTGGTGGCTACACCTTC.

The CDR3 loop reads CASSLPGQANTPQHF. The CDR3 nucleotides read TGCGCCAGCAGTTTACCGGGACAGGCCAATACGCCCCAGCATTTT. J is TRBJ1-5 and V is TRBV10-1; 8 bases fit TRBD1. The V segment lost 5 bases and the J segment 9 bases; nucleotides outside the gene matches: 12. Germline CDR1 is WNHNN and CDR2 is SYGVQD (reference sequence). The CDR3 extends over 15 amino acids.

In this sample, this clone turned up once. The chain joins TRBV5-6 to TRBJ1-1, with no clear D. The V end lost 3 bases, the J end lost 6 bases, and 12 bases lay between the germline ends. The CDR3 is 13 amino acids. Germline V CDR1 and CDR2: SGHDT, YYEEEE. The CDR3, as DNA: TGTGCCAGCAGCTCCCCGTATTTTGCTGAAGCTTTCTTT. Protein: CASSSPYFAEAFF.

The V call is TRBV5-4, the J call TRBJ2-3, with 10 bases fitting TRBD1. The CDR3 length is 16 residues. Germline-derived CDR1 and CDR2 are SGHNT and YYREEE (reference sequence). J gave up 4 bases and V 2 bases, and 7 bases lay outside the gene matches. CDR3 protein: CASSFGGTGAADTQYF. The CDR3 nucleotides read TGTGCCAGCAGCTTTGGAGGGACAGGGGCGGCAGATACGCAGTATTTT.

The gene calls are TRBV7-6 and TRBJ2-1, with D perhaps TRBD1 (5 bases). Trimming took off 2 bases at V and 4 bases at J, with 9 bases between the two ends. The CDR3 sequence is 14 residues long. CDR1 SGHVS and CDR2 FNYEAQ come from the germline V gene. CDR3 amino acids: CASSLRGGYNEQFF. In nucleotides, the CDR3 is TGTGCCAGCAGCTTAAGGGGCGGTTACAATGAGCAGTTCTTC.

The rearrangement joins TRBV6-6 to TRBJ1-6; no firm D call. Germline CDR1 and CDR2: MNHNY and SVGAGI (reference sequence). CDR3 length: 16 residues. V lost 2 bases and J lost 0, with 8 bases in between. The CDR3 nucleotides read TGTGCCAGCAGTTACCTGGGGAGCTCCTATAATTCACCCCTCCACTTT. Residues: CASSYLGSSYNSPLHF.

There are a few counts of this clone. V and J are TRBV4-1 and TRBJ1-1; D ambiguous. Trimming took off 4 bases at V and 9 bases at J, with 15 bases between the two ends. Germline assignment: CDR1 MGHRA and CDR2 YSYEKL. The CDR3 has 13 amino acids. The CDR3 sequence is CASSLAGGSQAFF. CDR3 in DNA: TGCGCCAGCAGCCTCGCCGGAGGATCCCAAGCTTTCTTT.

This chain uses TRBV18 with TRBJ2-5, with a tentative D call TRBD1 (6 bases). CDR1 KGHSH and CDR2 LQKENI come from the germline V gene. Trimming took 1 base from V and 2 from J, leaving 8 bases between them. This CDR3 spans 14 amino acids. The CDR3 DNA is TGTGCCAGCTCACCACAGACAGGACAAGAGACCCAGTACTTC. Translating gives CASSPQTGQETQYF.